This T cell receptor (beta chain) was captured by sequencing in a study of human thymus T cells. From resections taken during corrective heart surgery, the thymus tissue was obtained. It was healthy Finnish infants having corrective surgery for congenital heart defects who were the donors. As to this clone: What it binds is unknown.

CDR1 MNHEY and CDR2 SMNVEV come from the germline V gene (reference sequence). Trimming left V 5 bases short and J 3 bases short, with 17 bases between. The CDR3 runs 15 residues. Repertoires were generated with immunoSEQ multiplex PCR, while TCRdb's copy carries only in-frame clones and drops some. The sample lists around 120,000 clones; just under 95% were seen once. The study, taken as a whole, reports: Use of V and J genes seemed skewed within the thymic and blood repertoires. Related research found strongly overlapping thymic repertoires in unrelated individuals.

The receptor's source is a boy in the first two years of life with a congenital heart defect but otherwise immunologically healthy. The chain combines TRBV27 with TRBJ2-7, with D perhaps TRBD1 (6 bases). Sequencing was performed on thymus tissue. The CDR3: CASSLTGWIGYEQYF. The CDR3 bases are TGTGCCAGCAGTCTAACAGGGTGGATCGGCTACGAGCAGTACTTC.